These T cell receptor beta chains were read from a single sample in a study of T cell responses to AZD1222 COVID-19 vaccine. Some clones are missing from TCRdb's copy, which holds only in-frame ones; the method was immunoSEQ multiplex PCR. The table records roughly 99,000 clones, roughly 90% of them present only once. This material consisted of peripheral blood, taken on day 0 of AZD1222 vaccination. These receptors all come from an adult in good health. The CDR3 runs from the conserved cysteine through the conserved F or W. The order of the fields is clone size, D gene, V gene, J gene, CDR3 DNA, CDR3 protein. A D gene is named only where the DNA matches it firmly. The size of a clone is reported for some rows only, either as once, few or many, or as a class for expanded clones.

>few|.|TRBV12-1|TRBJ2-2
TGTGCCAGCAGCTTTGCAGCGGGGGGGACCGGGGAGCTGTTTTTT
CASSFAAGGTGELFF
>.|.|TRBV4-3|TRBJ1-5
TGCGCCAGCAGCCAAGATCCTCCATACGGGGGCGCGGGGAGCAATCAGCCCCAGCATTTT
CASSQDPPYGGAGSNQPQHF
>.|.|TRBV27|TRBJ1-1
TGTGCCAGCAGAATGGTGGGAGGCGCTGAAGCTTTCTTT
CASRMVGGAEAFF
>.|.|TRBV30|TRBJ1-4
TGTGCCTGGAGTCCCCTCCCTGAAAAACTGTTTTTT
CAWSPLPEKLFF
>.|TRBD2|TRBV7-6|TRBJ2-5
TGTGCCAGCAGCCCGAACGGGGGGACTAGACCGCAAGAGACCCAGTACTTC
CASSPNGGTRPQETQYF
>.|.|TRBV2|TRBJ1-1
TGTGCCGCGAGTTTCGGGGACGAGACTGAAGCTTTCTTT
CAASFGDETEAFF
>few|TRBD1|TRBV19|TRBJ2-1
TGTGCCAGTACCTCCCCCGGGACAGATTACAATGAGCAGTTCTTC
CASTSPGTDYNEQFF
>once|.|TRBV9|TRBJ2-3
TGTGCCAGCAGCGTAGCGGCAGATACGCAGTATTTT
CASSVAADTQYF
>once|.|TRBV7-2|TRBJ2-5
TGTGCCAGCAGCTATTTGTCTGGGCGGTACCAAGAGACCCAGTACTTC
CASSYLSGRYQETQYF
>.|TRBD1|TRBV6-5|TRBJ2-1
TGTGCCAGCACTCCGGGACAGGGGCCTGGGGATGAGCAGTTCTTC
CASTPGQGPGDEQFF
>.|.|TRBV6-6|TRBJ2-1
TGTGCCAGCCCCCCCGAGTTGGGAATTTACAATGAGCAGTTCTTC
CASPPELGIYNEQFF
>.|TRBD2|TRBV19|TRBJ2-1
TGTGCCAGTAGTATCACTAGCGGGACCCCCCATGAGCAGTTCTTC
CASSITSGTPHEQFF
>.|TRBD1|TRBV6-5|TRBJ2-7
TGTGCCAGCGGGGGACAGGGCCACGAGCAGTACTTC
CASGGQGHEQYF
>.|.|TRBV7-8|TRBJ1-1
TGTGCCAGCAGCCCAATCCCCGGGACGGAAGCTTTCTTT
CASSPIPGTEAFF
>.|TRBD2|TRBV7-8|TRBJ2-5
TGTGCCAGCAGCCCCCCCGGGCGGGGGGAAGAGACCCAGTACTTC
CASSPPGRGEETQYF
>.|.|TRBV6-5|TRBJ1-6
TGTGCCAGCAGTTACTCGATACAGGGCGGAAACTTCCCCCTCCACTTT
CASSYSIQGGNFPLHF
>few|TRBD1|TRBV25-1|TRBJ2-2
TGTGCCAGCAGTGAACACACCGGGACAGGGGGACCCGGGGAGCTGTTTTTT
CASSEHTGTGGPGELFF
>.|.|TRBV27|TRBJ1-4
TGTGCCAGCAGTTTAGGCAGGGGAGGAGAAAAACTGTTTTTT
CASSLGRGGEKLFF
>.|TRBD2|TRBV7-6|TRBJ2-1
TGTGCCAGCAGCTTACCAGCGGGAGGCTACAATGAGCAGTTCTTC
CASSLPAGGYNEQFF
>.|.|TRBV7-2|TRBJ1-5
TGTGCCAGCAGCTTAGCCCTGTATCAGCCCCAGCATTTT
CASSLALYQPQHF
>.|.|TRBV18|TRBJ1-1
TGTGCCAGCTCATCCCTAACAGGGAAGAACACTGAAGCTTTCTTT
CASSSLTGKNTEAFF
>.|TRBD1|TRBV7-8|TRBJ1-5
TGTGCCAGCAGCCAGACAGGGCTACAGCCCCAGCATTTT
CASSQTGLQPQHF
>.|TRBD2|TRBV30|TRBJ2-1
TGTGCCTGGAAAAGGACTAGCGGGGGAAACAATGAGCAGTTCTTC
CAWKRTSGGNNEQFF
>.|TRBD2|TRBV11-1|TRBJ2-3
TGTGCCAGCAGCCCCGGGACTAGCGGGGTAACAGATACGCAGTATTTT
CASSPGTSGVTDTQYF
>.|.|TRBV5-1|TRBJ2-1
TGCGCCAGCAGCTTGGCTAGAAGGACAGCCCTTAAGTTCTTC
CASSLARRTALKFF
>once|.|TRBV14|TRBJ1-2
TGTGCCAGCAGCCAAGCCTCGACAGGCTACACCTTC
CASSQASTGYTF
>few|TRBD1|TRBV3-1/TRBV3-2|TRBJ2-5
TGTGCCAGCAGCCAAGGGACAGGGTGGGAGACCCAGTACTTC
CASSQGTGWETQYF
>few|TRBD2|TRBV18|TRBJ2-7
TGTGCCAGCTCACCAGGGAGCGGGAGGGTCTACGAGCAGTACTTC
CASSPGSGRVYEQYF
>.|TRBD1|TRBV5-1|TRBJ1-2
TGCGCCAGCAGCTCGGAGGGGGCTCTAAGGGATGGCTACACCTTC
CASSSEGALRDGYTF
>.|.|TRBV5-5|TRBJ1-5
TGTGCCAGCAGCTTGGCCGAGTCATCAGCTTATCAGCCCCAGCATTTT
CASSLAESSAYQPQHF
>.|TRBD1|TRBV24-1|TRBJ2-1
TGTGCCACCAGGGACAGGGGAAACAATGAGCAGTTCTTC
CATRDRGNNEQFF
>.|TRBD1|TRBV4-3|TRBJ2-3
TGCGCCAGCAGCACCCGGGACAGGGTACCAGATACGCAGTATTTT
CASSTRDRVPDTQYF
>many|.|TRBV19|TRBJ1-4
TGTGCCAGTAGTCTGGCAACTGCCGGTAATGAAAAACTGTTTTTT
CASSLATAGNEKLFF
>once|.|TRBV13|TRBJ2-1
TGTGCCAGCAGCCCCCATCTCCCTGAGCAGTTCTTC
CASSPHLPEQFF
>.|.|TRBV9|TRBJ2-5
TGTGCCAGCAGCTTAACGGGGCTGAGGCAAGAGACCCAGTACTTC
CASSLTGLRQETQYF
>.|TRBD1|TRBV30|TRBJ1-6
TGTGCCGGCGGGACAGACTATAATTCACCCCTCCACTTT
CAGGTDYNSPLHF
>.|TRBD1|TRBV5-1|TRBJ1-2
TGCGCCAGCAGCGACCGGGACAGGGGTGCGGAGGGCTACACCTTC
CASSDRDRGAEGYTF
>once|.|TRBV6-5|TRBJ1-4
TGTGCCAGCAGTTACTCCGATCGCCGATTTAATGAAAAACTGTTTTTT
CASSYSDRRFNEKLFF
>.|TRBD1|TRBV6-5|TRBJ1-6
TGTGCCAGCGGGTACAGGGGGCGCGATTCACCCCTCCACTTT
CASGYRGRDSPLHF
>.|.|TRBV5-1|TRBJ2-3
TGCGCCAGCAGCTTTCCTGGGGAGGATACGCAGTATTTT
CASSFPGEDTQYF
>.|.|TRBV7-2|TRBJ2-1
TGTGCCAGCAGCTTTGCCGCTTCCTACAATGAGCAGTTCTTC
CASSFAASYNEQFF
>.|TRBD2|TRBV7-8|TRBJ2-7
TGTGCCAGCAGCCGGACTAGAGACTACGAGCAGTACTTC
CASSRTRDYEQYF
>.|.|TRBV5-6|TRBJ2-2
TGTGCCAGCGGGGACGAATCGAACACCGGGGAGCTGTTTTTT
CASGDESNTGELFF
>.|TRBD1|TRBV6-1|TRBJ1-5
TGTGCCAGCAGTGAACGGTTAGGACAGGGGGTAAATAGCAATCAGCCCCAGCATTTT
CASSERLGQGVNSNQPQHF
>.|.|TRBV5-1|TRBJ1-3
TGCGCCAGCAGCTTGGGGGACCTCCGTTGGTGGAACACCATATATTTT
CASSLGDLRWWNTIYF
>.|.|TRBV6-5|TRBJ2-7
TGTGCCAGCAGACGGGGAAGCTCCTACGAGCAGTACTTC
CASRRGSSYEQYF
>.|.|TRBV2|TRBJ1-2
TGTGCCAGCAGTGACCAGGGTGGGGGCTATGGCTACACCTTC
CASSDQGGGYGYTF
>.|.|TRBV3-1/TRBV3-2|TRBJ1-1
TGTGCCAGCAGCCAAGGAACAGGGACGAGCACTGAAGCTTTCTTT
CASSQGTGTSTEAFF
>.|.|TRBV30|TRBJ2-7
TGTGCCTGGAGTGTAGACATATGGTCCTACGAGCAGTACTTC
CAWSVDIWSYEQYF
>once|.|TRBV5-1|TRBJ2-1
TGCGCCAGCACTCCAGACAGCGGAGAGCAGTTCTTC
CASTPDSGEQFF
>.|.|TRBV19|TRBJ2-1
TGTGCCAGTAGCATATCGGACTTAGACTACAATGAGCAGTTCTTC
CASSISDLDYNEQFF
>.|TRBD1|TRBV6-6|TRBJ1-2
TGTGCCACCAAAGCTCCCTCGGGACAGGGGGTCTACACCTTC
CATKAPSGQGVYTF
>.|.|TRBV14|TRBJ1-2
TGTGCCAGCAGCAGGACCGGGATACTTAATCTTGATGGCTACACCTTC
CASSRTGILNLDGYTF
>.|TRBD2|TRBV6-5|TRBJ2-7
TGTGCCAGCAGTTACTCAACTAGCGGGGTCCCCGAGCAGTACTTC
CASSYSTSGVPEQYF
>.|.|TRBV11-3|TRBJ2-1
TGTGCCAGCAGCTTAGGTTTGGGGGCAGACAATGAGCAGTTCTTC
CASSLGLGADNEQFF